These 25 T cell receptor beta chains were sequenced from one sample in a study of blood T cells in healthy people across ages. Primers used in a second PCR of about 7 to 11 cycles were a sample-barcoded 5' primer and a J-beta primer mix. TCRdb processed the 5' RACE reads anew with MiXCR; each CDR3 protein has one entry. The sample lists about 770,000 distinct CDR3 sequences, more than 40% occurring once. Sequencing was done on a sample of blood. The source is a man in his fifties or sixties in good health.

CDR3 nucleotides: TGTGCCAGCGTAGCTAGCGCGAATGAGCAGTTCTTC. This translates into CASVASANEQFF. The V and J genes are TRBV11-2 and TRBJ2-1; perhaps TRBD2 as D (6 bases). V dropped 8 bases and J dropped 7 bases, with 12 bases sitting between them. The CDR3 consists of 12 residues. CDR1 is SGHAT, CDR2 FQNNGV, per germline.

CDR3 bases: TGTGCCAGCAGCCTTGACTCGGATGGCACAGATACGCAGTATTTT. Translation gives CASSLDSDGTDTQYF. The chain links TRBV11-2 to TRBJ2-3; no definite D call. This CDR3 has 15 amino acids. The V and J ends lost 5 bases and 1 base respectively, with 13 bases between them. Germline-derived CDR1 and CDR2 are SGHAT and FQNNGV.

The gene calls are TRBV24-1 and TRBJ2-1; D possibly matches TRBD1 or TRBD2 (5 bases each). Trimming shortened V by 5 bases and J by 5 bases, and 12 bases separated the two germline ends. In germline, CDR1 is KGHDR, CDR2 SFDVKD. This CDR3 has 14 residues. Written as DNA, the CDR3 is TGTGCCACCAGTGTGTCCGGGACCCACAATGAGCAGTTCTTC. Protein sequence: CATSVSGTHNEQFF.

The sample holds a few counts of this clonotype. The rearrangement links TRBV21-1 to TRBJ2-1; the table's D gene call, TRBD1, was not cross checked with the DNA. TRBV21-1 is a recognized pseudogene. The CDR3 length is 16 residues. CDR3 DNA: TGTGCCAGCAGCTATCCCCAGGGGGTGCTTGGCAATGAGCAGTTCTTC. Translating it yields CASSYPQGVLGNEQFF.

The chain has TRBV7-6 and TRBJ2-3; possible D gene TRBD1, 5 bases. CDR1 SGHVS and CDR2 FNYEAQ come from the germline V gene. This CDR3 has 14 amino acids. Trimming pared 5 bases from V and 6 bases from J, leaving 15 bases between. For the CDR3, the DNA is TGTGCCAGCAGCCCCACCCAAGGGGTCGATACGCAGTATTTT. The encoded protein is CASSPTQGVDTQYF.

This clonotype was counted at least ten times. The rearrangement uses TRBV7-2 and TRBJ2-5; D is undetermined. This CDR3 has 12 amino acids. Deletions cut 4 bases from V and 2 bases from J, with 5 bases between. Germline V gives CDR1 SGHTA, CDR2 FQGNSA. This CDR3 reads CASSSTQETQYF. DNA for the CDR3: TGTGCCAGCAGCTCCACTCAAGAGACCCAGTACTTC.

The CDR3 bases are TGTGCCAGCAGCGAGCGGCAGAGAACCATATGGAGGTATGGCTACACCTTC. Translated, it gives CASSERQRTIWRYGYTF. The chain joins TRBV6-4 to TRBJ1-2; unclear D gene. Trimming removed 6 bases from V and 5 bases from J, with 25 bases in between. This CDR3 is built from 17 residues. The germline V gene encodes CDR1 MRHNA and CDR2 SNTAGT.

The V call is TRBV10-3, the J call TRBJ1-5, with D maybe TRBD1 (5 bases). Trimming shortened V by 3 bases and J by 5 bases, and 11 bases separated the two germline ends. This CDR3 spans 14 amino acids. Germline values: CDR1 ENHRY, CDR2 SYGVKD. This CDR3 is CAISEIQAYQPQHF. CDR3 DNA sequence: TGTGCCATCAGTGAAATACAGGCGTATCAGCCCCAGCATTTT.

This chain joins TRBV29-1 and TRBJ1-2; D ambiguous. V gave up 4 bases and J gave up 7 bases, with 19 bases separating them. This CDR3 has 14 amino acids. CDR1 and CDR2 (germline): SQVTM, ANQGSEA. As DNA, the CDR3 is TGCAGCGTTGTCTATGTCCCGGGCGGGTGTGGCTACACCTTC. Amino acids: CSVVYVPGGCGYTF.

This clonotype was detected only a few times. V gene TRBV7-9 combines with J gene TRBJ2-7; 8 bases are a match to TRBD1. Germline V lookup: CDR1 SEHNR, CDR2 FQNEAQ (reference sequence). This CDR3 is 16 amino acids long. V shed 5 bases, J shed 1 base, and the junction held 10 bases outside the gene matches. CDR3 bases: TGTGCCAGCAGCCTAACCGGGACAGGAACTTCCTACGAGCAGTACTTC. Translation: CASSLTGTGTSYEQYF.

Only a few counts were recorded for this clonotype. This sequence joins TRBV21-1 and TRBJ1-5; the table assigns TRBD1, which was not confirmed against the DNA. TRBV21-1 is listed as a pseudogene. CDR3 length: 19 residues. CDR3 DNA sequence: TGTGCCAGCAGCAAATCAATTTGGGCAGGGTTTCTGAGCAATCAGCCCCAGCATTTT. Amino acid sequence: CASSKSIWAGFLSNQPQHF.

This rearrangement joins TRBV29-1 to TRBJ2-4; D is uncertain. CDR1 is SQVTM, CDR2 ANQGSEA, per germline. This CDR3 spans 13 amino acids. Trimming cost V 0 bases and J 7 bases, with 10 bases left between them. The DNA of the CDR3 is TGCAGCGTTGAAGATCTTGAACTCAACATTCAGTACTTC. Its translation is CSVEDLELNIQYF.

This clonotype was picked up a small number of times. The V and J genes are TRBV7-2 and TRBJ2-5; TRBD1 aligns across 8 bases. The ends lost 3 bases at V and 7 bases at J; junction bases unmatched: 10. This CDR3 contains 15 residues. Germline V gene lookup returns CDR1 SGHTA and CDR2 FQGNSA. CDR3 sequence reads: CASSFNQAGGRTQYF. In DNA, the CDR3 is TGTGCCAGCAGCTTTAACCAAGCAGGGGGCCGGACCCAGTACTTC. The whole variable domain, filled in from reference TRBV7-2 and TRBJ2-5, reads GAGVSQSPSNKVTEKGKDVELRCDPISGHTALYWYRQSLGQGLEFLIYFQGNSAPDKSGLPSDRFSAERTGGSVSTLTIQRTQQEDSAVYLCASSFNQAGGRTQYFGPGTRLLVL.

This clonotype turned up a few times. The rearrangement joins TRBV20-1 to TRBJ2-1; 9 bases are a match to TRBD2. With 6 bases clipped from V and 9 bases from J, the junction kept 9 bases outside the gene matches. CDR1 and CDR2 from the germline V gene are DFQATT and SNEGSKA (reference sequence). The CDR3 covers 13 residues. The CDR3 DNA reads as TGCAGTGCCGGAGGACTAGCGTTAAGTGAGCAGTTCTTC. Amino acids: CSAGGLALSEQFF.

The chain carries TRBV12-3 or TRBV12-4 and TRBJ2-1, with 7 bases lining up with TRBD1. Losses at the gene ends were 2 bases for V and 12 bases for J; bases not matched to a gene: 13. CDR3 length: 15 residues. The CDR3 region is CASSLSGQAPGGQFF. CDR3 bases: TGTGCCAGCAGTTTAAGCGGACAGGCCCCCGGAGGGCAGTTCTTC.

The rearrangement joins TRBV4-1 to TRBJ2-2; 9 bases line up with TRBD2. Losses at the gene ends were 6 bases for V and 0 bases for J; bases not matched to a gene: 11. Germline V gene sequence: CDR1 MGHRA, CDR2 YSYEKL. CDR3 length: 18 residues. The CDR3 loop is CASSQRPREGTNTGELFF. The CDR3 nucleotides read TGCGCCAGCAGTCAACGTCCGCGGGAGGGAACGAACACCGGGGAGCTGTTTTTT.

This clonotype was found a few times. The chain is built from TRBV20-1 and TRBJ1-5; D gene unclear. Trimming pared 6 bases from V and 4 bases from J, leaving 16 bases between. The CDR3 is made up of 14 amino acids. Germline V gives CDR1 DFQATT, CDR2 SNEGSKA (reference sequence). The CDR3: CSATAGLGNQPQHF. As DNA, the CDR3 is TGCAGTGCCACCGCGGGTTTGGGGAATCAGCCCCAGCATTTT.

J is TRBJ2-1 and V is TRBV30; 11 nucleotides match TRBD2. This CDR3 comprises 15 residues. CDR1 GTSNPN and CDR2 SVGIG come from the germline V gene (reference sequence). V gave up 0 bases and J gave up 6 bases; unmatched junction bases: 4. CDR3 bases: TGTGCCTGGAGTGTACTAGCGGGGGCCATCAATGAGCAGTTCTTC. It is translated as CAWSVLAGAINEQFF.

This clonotype was observed a handful of times. The chain uses TRBV20-1 and TRBJ2-1; the D gene could be TRBD1 or TRBD2 (5 bases each). CDR1 and CDR2 from the germline V gene are DFQATT and SNEGSKA (reference sequence). This CDR3 is built from 13 residues. The ends were cut back, 6 bases at V and 6 bases at J, with 15 bases in the middle. DNA for the CDR3: TGCAGTGCCAGAAGGGGAGAGAGCAATGAGCAGTTCTTC. Translating gives CSARRGESNEQFF.

V gene TRBV27 combines with J gene TRBJ1-5; a weak D match, TRBD1 (6 bases). V shed 3 bases and J shed 6 bases, with 9 bases lying between them. This CDR3 spans 13 amino acids. CDR1 MNHEY and CDR2 SMNVEV come from the germline V gene (reference sequence). CDR3: CASSLRGVQPQHF. Here the CDR3 DNA reads TGTGCCAGCAGTTTGAGGGGGGTTCAGCCCCAGCATTTT.

A single count supports this clonotype. The chain couples TRBV3-1 to TRBJ2-2; 10 bases are a match to TRBD1. CDR3 length equals 16 residues. Germline V gives CDR1 LGHDT, CDR2 YNNKEL (reference sequence). V lost 2 bases and J lost 7; bases outside the gene matches: 7. CDR3 in amino acids: CASSQSKTGGVGELFF. The DNA of the CDR3 is TGTGCCAGCAGCCAATCGAAGACAGGGGGCGTCGGGGAGCTGTTTTTT.

The J gene is TRBJ2-5, the V gene TRBV20-1, with D perhaps given as TRBD1 or TRBD2 (5 bases each). This CDR3 has 15 amino acids. The V end was cut by 1 base, the J end by 2 bases, with 14 bases between. The germline V gene has CDR1 DFQATT and CDR2 SNEGSKA (reference sequence). The CDR3 DNA reads TGCAGTGCTAGAGCCCCCGGGACCGCACAAGAGACCCAGTACTTC. As protein: CSARAPGTAQETQYF.

This clonotype turned up a few times. The chain carries TRBV3-1 and TRBJ2-5; TRBD2 matches 9 bases. Germline CDR1 reads LGHDT; CDR2 reads YNNKEL (reference sequence). The CDR3 is 15 amino acids. J gave up 1 base and V 1 base, and 1 base lay outside the gene matches. CDR3 region: CASSQVSGGQETQYF. The DNA for the CDR3 is TGTGCCAGCAGCCAAGTTAGCGGGGGCCAAGAGACCCAGTACTTC.

In its sample, this clonotype was seen a few times. The chain joins TRBV29-1 to TRBJ2-3; 9 bases align to TRBD2. Germline CDR1 SQVTM, CDR2 ANQGSEA. Trimming at V came to 7 bases and at J to 4 bases, leaving 6 bases not matched to a gene. There are 13 residues in the CDR3. The CDR3 region is CSDRAGGSDTQYF. The CDR3 DNA is TGCAGCGACCGGGCGGGGGGGTCAGATACGCAGTATTTT.

The chain recombines TRBV12-3 or TRBV12-4 with TRBJ2-1; D call uncertain. V was pared by 9 bases and J by 7 bases, with 10 bases between. The CDR3 loop spans 11 amino acids. The CDR3 region is CASLGWNEQFF. The CDR3 nucleotides are TGTGCCAGTCTAGGGTGGAATGAGCAGTTCTTC.